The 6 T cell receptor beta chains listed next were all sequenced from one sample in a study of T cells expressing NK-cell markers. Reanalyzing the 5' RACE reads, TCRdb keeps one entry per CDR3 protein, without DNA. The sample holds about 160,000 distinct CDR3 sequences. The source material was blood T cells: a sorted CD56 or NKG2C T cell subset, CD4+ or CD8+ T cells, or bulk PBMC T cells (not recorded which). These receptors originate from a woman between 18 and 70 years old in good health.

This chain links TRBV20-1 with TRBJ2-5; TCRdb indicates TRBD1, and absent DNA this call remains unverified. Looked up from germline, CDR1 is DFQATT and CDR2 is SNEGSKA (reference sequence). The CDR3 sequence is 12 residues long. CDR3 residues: CSARTGEETQYF.

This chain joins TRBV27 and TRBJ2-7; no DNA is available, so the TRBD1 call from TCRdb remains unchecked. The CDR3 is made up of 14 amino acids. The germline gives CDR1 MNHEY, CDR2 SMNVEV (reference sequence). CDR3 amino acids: CASSRTGFINEQYF.

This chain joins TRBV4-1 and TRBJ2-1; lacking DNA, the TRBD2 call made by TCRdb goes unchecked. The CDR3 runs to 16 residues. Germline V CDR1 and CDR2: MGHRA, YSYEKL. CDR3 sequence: CASSQEVPSGYNEQFF.

CDR3: CSALPLQGQETQYF. The chain carries TRBV20-1 and TRBJ2-5; TCRdb's D gene call, TRBD1, goes unchecked for lack of DNA. CDR3 length equals 14 residues. Germline V gene lookup returns CDR1 DFQATT and CDR2 SNEGSKA (reference sequence).

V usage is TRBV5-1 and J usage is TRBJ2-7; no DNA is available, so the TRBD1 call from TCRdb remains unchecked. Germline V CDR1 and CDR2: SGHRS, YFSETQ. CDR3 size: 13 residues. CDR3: CASSPPQERKQYF. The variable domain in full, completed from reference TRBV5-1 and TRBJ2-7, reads KAGVTQTPRYLIKTRGQQVTLSCSPISGHRSVSWYQQTPGQGLQFLFEYFSETQRNKGNFPGRFSGRQFSNSRSEMNVSTLELGDSALYLCASSPPQERKQYFGPGTRLTVT.

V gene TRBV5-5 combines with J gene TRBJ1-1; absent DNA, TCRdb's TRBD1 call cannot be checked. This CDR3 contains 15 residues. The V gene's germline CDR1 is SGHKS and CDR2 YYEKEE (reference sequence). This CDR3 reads CASSFSGTVNTEAFF.